The 5 T cell receptor beta chains reported below all come from one sample, sequenced in a study of OX40 agonist ivuxolimab in advanced cancers. Assay: immunoSEQ multiplex PCR; the TCRdb copy retains only in-frame clones and omits some. In the table there are fewer than 20,000 clones, 79% of which are singletons. The sample was CD4+ or CD8+ T cells sorted from blood, taken in a trial of the OX40 agonist ivuxolimab. These receptors all stem from an adult with an advanced solid tumor such as melanoma, head and neck, liver or kidney cancer.

This rearrangement joins TRBV9 to TRBJ2-7; the D gene is possibly TRBD2 (6 bases). CDR3 length: 13 amino acids. Germline assignment: CDR1 SGDLS and CDR2 YYNGEE. V lost 0 bases to trimming and J lost 3 bases, with 7 bases between them. CDR3 in DNA: TGTGCCAGCAGCGTAGCGGGGGACTACGAGCAGTACTTC. Its translation is CASSVAGDYEQYF.

The V call is TRBV27, the J call TRBJ2-3; D is possibly TRBD1 or TRBD2 (6 bases each). CDR1 is MNHEY, CDR2 SMNVEV, per germline (reference sequence). V lost 4 bases and J 6 bases, leaving 17 bases between the germline ends. The CDR3 spans 15 residues. The CDR3 region is CASSSLGGSTDTQYF. CDR3 sequence (DNA): TGTGCCAGCAGTTCGCTAGGGGGGTCCACGGATACGCAGTATTTT.

V and J are TRBV2 and TRBJ1-1, with a possible D match to TRBD1 (5 bases). The CDR3 is 13 amino acids. V was shortened by 8 bases and J by 0 bases, with 10 bases between the two germline ends. The germline CDR1 and CDR2 sequences are SNHLY and FYNNEI. Here the CDR3 reads CASPDSLNTEAFF. CDR3 DNA: TGTGCCAGCCCTGACAGTCTGAACACTGAAGCTTTCTTT.

The genes are TRBV9 and TRBJ2-1, with 8 bases identical to TRBD1. CDR1 and CDR2 (germline): SGDLS, YYNGEE. The CDR3 totals 16 residues. The J segment lost 1 base and the V segment lost 3 bases, leaving 6 bases of the junction unmatched. CDR3 sequence: CASSAYRGESYNEQFF. CDR3 sequence (DNA): TGTGCCAGCAGCGCGTACAGGGGGGAGTCCTACAATGAGCAGTTCTTC.

The gene calls are TRBV28 and TRBJ2-7, with D tentatively TRBD1 (5 bases). Trimming shortened V by 5 bases and J by 4 bases, and 12 bases separated the two germline ends. The germline V gene encodes CDR1 MDHEN and CDR2 SYDVKM. CDR3 length: 13 residues. The CDR3 spells CASSLGHFYEQYF. CDR3 DNA sequence: TGTGCCAGCAGTCTCGGACACTTTTACGAGCAGTACTTC.